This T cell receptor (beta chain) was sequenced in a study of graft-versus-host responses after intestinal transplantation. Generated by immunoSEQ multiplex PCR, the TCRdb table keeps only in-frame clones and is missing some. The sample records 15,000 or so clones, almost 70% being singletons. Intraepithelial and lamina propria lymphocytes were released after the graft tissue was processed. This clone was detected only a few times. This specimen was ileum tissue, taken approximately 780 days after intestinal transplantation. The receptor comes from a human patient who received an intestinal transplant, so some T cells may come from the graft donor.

CDR3 in amino acids: CASSLGGQGRTDTQYF. The CDR3 DNA follows: TGTGCCAGCAGCTTGGGGGGACAGGGACGCACAGATACGCAGTATTTT. The genes are TRBV5-4 and TRBJ2-3; 9 bases line up with TRBD1. Trimming took 0 bases from V and 1 from J; bases not matched to a gene: 3. Germline CDR1 SGHNT, CDR2 YYREEE (reference sequence). There are 16 residues in the CDR3.